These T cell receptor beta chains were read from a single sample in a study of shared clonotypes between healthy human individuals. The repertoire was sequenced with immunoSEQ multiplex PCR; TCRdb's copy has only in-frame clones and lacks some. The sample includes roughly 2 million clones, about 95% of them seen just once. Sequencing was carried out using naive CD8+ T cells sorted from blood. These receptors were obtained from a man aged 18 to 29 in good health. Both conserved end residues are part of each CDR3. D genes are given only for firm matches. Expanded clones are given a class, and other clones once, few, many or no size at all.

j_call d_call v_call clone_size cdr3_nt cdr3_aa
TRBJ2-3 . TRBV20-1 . TGCAGTGCCGTAGAGAATACGCAGTATTTT CSAVENTQYF
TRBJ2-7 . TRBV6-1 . TGTGCCAGCAGTGTGGGAAAAACGGGCTACGAGCAGTACTTC CASSVGKTGYEQYF
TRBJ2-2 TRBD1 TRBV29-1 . TGCAGCGTCTACCCGACAGGGACCGGGGAGCTGTTTTTT CSVYPTGTGELFF
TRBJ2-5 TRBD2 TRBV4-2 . TGTGCCAGCAGCCAGGGGCCTAGCGGGGGCGAAGAGGAGACCCAGTACTTC CASSQGPSGGEEETQYF
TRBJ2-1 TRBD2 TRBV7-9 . TGTGCCAGCAGCCCAGTTACTAGCGGGCTCGATGAGCAGTTCTTC CASSPVTSGLDEQFF
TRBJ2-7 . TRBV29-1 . TGCAGCGTTGGTTGGGGGTTTGACGAGCAGTACTTC CSVGWGFDEQYF
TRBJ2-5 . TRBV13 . TGTGCCAGCACCATGGGAGCGCCAGGAGAGACCCAGTACTTC CASTMGAPGETQYF
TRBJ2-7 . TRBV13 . TGTGCCAGCAGCTTACCCCAGGGCGGCGAGCAGTACTTC CASSLPQGGEQYF
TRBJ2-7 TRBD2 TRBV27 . TGTGCCAGCAGTTTCGGGGTTAGCGGGGACCCCTACGAGCAGTACTTC CASSFGVSGDPYEQYF
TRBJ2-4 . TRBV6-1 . TGTGCCAGCAGAGGAGGGACGGCCGGGCTTCAGTACTTC CASRGGTAGLQYF
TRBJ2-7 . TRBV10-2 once TGCGCCAGCAGTCGGGCAGACCCCTACGAGCAGTACTTC CASSRADPYEQYF
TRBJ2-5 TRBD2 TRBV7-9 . TGTGCCAGCAGCTCCCCGGGGGGGCAAGAGACCCAGTACTTC CASSSPGGQETQYF
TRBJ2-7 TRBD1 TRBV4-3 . TGCGCCAGCAGCCCCAGCCTTGGGACAGGGGATCCCTACGAGCAGTACTTC CASSPSLGTGDPYEQYF
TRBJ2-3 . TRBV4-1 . TGCGCCAGCAGCCTCCGCGGGGGCGAGACAGATACGCAGTATTTT CASSLRGGETDTQYF
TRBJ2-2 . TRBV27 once TGTGCCAGCAGTTTATCCCCAGTACCCGGGGAGCTGTTTTTT CASSLSPVPGELFF
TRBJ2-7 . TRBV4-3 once TGCGCCAGCAGCCAAGATTGGACTCTTGAGGGCGAGCAGTACTTC CASSQDWTLEGEQYF
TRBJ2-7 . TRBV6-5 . TGTGCCAGCAGTTACGCTCCCGAAGCGTACTACGAGCAGTACTTC CASSYAPEAYYEQYF
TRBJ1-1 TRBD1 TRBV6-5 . TGTGCCAGCAGTTCCCTTACAGGGGGGGTTGAAGCTTTCTTT CASSSLTGGVEAFF
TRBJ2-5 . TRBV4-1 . TGCGCCAGCAGCCAAGATCCAGAAGAGACCCAGTACTTC CASSQDPEETQYF
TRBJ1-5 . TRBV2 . TGTGCCAGCAGTAATACAGGAGATAGCAATCAGCCCCAGCATTTT CASSNTGDSNQPQHF
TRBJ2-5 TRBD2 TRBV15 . TGTGCCACCAGCAGAGATCTAGCGGAAGAGACCCAGTACTTC CATSRDLAEETQYF
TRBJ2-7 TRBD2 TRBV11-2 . TGTGCCAGCAGCTTCGGACTAGACGCTAATCTGGAGCAGTACTTC CASSFGLDANLEQYF
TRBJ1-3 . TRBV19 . TGTGCCAGTAGTGAAGGCTCTGGAAACACCATATATTTT CASSEGSGNTIYF
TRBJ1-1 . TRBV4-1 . TGCGCCAGCAGCCAAGCGGCGGGAATGAACACTGAAGCTTTCTTT CASSQAAGMNTEAFF
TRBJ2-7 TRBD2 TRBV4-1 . TGCGCCAGCAGTCACTTGACTAGCGGCAATGGGTACTTC CASSHLTSGNGYF
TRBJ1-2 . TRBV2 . TGTGCCAGCAGTGGACCTGACGCTAACTATGGCTACACCTTC CASSGPDANYGYTF
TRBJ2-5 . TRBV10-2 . TGCGCCAGCAGTGACACCGGGACCAAAGAGACCCAGTACTTC CASSDTGTKETQYF
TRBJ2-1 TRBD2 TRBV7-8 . TGTGCCAGCAGCGCCGGTAGCGGGGCCTCCGGGCCGTTCTTC CASSAGSGASGPFF
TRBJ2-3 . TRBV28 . TGTGCCAGCAGCCCCGCGCCGCTCTCAGGCACAGATACGCAGTATTTT CASSPAPLSGTDTQYF
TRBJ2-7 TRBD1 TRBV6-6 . TGTGCCAGCAGTTCCGGGACAGGGGGCCACGAGCAGTACTTC CASSSGTGGHEQYF
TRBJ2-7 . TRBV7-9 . TGTGCCAGCAGTCCCGGAACCGAGCAGTACTTC CASSPGTEQYF
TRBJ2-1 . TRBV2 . TGTGCCAGCAGTGAAGTTGGGGGCCCCTACAATGAGCAGTTCTTC CASSEVGGPYNEQFF
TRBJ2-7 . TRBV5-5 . TGTGCCAGCAGCTTAAGAGGGGACGAGCAGTACTTC CASSLRGDEQYF
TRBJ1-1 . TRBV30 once TGTGCCTGGAGGGAGTGGGTTGAAGCTTTCTTT CAWREWVEAFF
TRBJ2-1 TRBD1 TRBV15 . TGTGCCACCAGCAGAGGGGACAGGGCAGGAGAGCAGTTCTTC CATSRGDRAGEQFF